The 29 T cell receptor beta chains presented below share a single source sample, sequenced in a study of blood T cell repertoires in COVID-19. Measured with immunoSEQ multiplex PCR; TCRdb has only the in-frame clones, and not every one. The sample records about 120,000 clones, approximately 77% being singletons. Sequenced: peripheral blood. The source is a human donor in a cohort sampled during active COVID-19.

The chain uses TRBV2 and TRBJ2-5; 10 bases align to TRBD2. The CDR3 covers 16 residues. Germline CDR1 SNHLY, CDR2 FYNNEI. Trimming took 2 bases from V and 5 from J; bases not matched to a gene: 8. This chain's CDR3 is CASSEILTSGRETQYF. The DNA for the CDR3 is TGTGCCAGCAGTGAAATTCTGACTAGCGGGCGCGAGACCCAGTACTTC. Using reference TRBV2 and TRBJ2-5 for the parts outside the CDR3, the full variable domain is EPEVTQTPSHQVTQMGQEVILRCVPISNHLYFYWYRQILGQKVEFLVSFYNNEISEKSEIFDDQFSVERPDGSNFTLKIRSTKLEDSAMYFCASSEILTSGRETQYFGPGTRLLVL.

Concerning this clone itself: The same CDR3 arises from other DNA sequences in this sample as well. The chain has TRBV6-1 and TRBJ1-5, with TRBD1 matching 9 bases. The CDR3 spans 14 residues. V was pared by 0 bases and J by 7 bases, with 1 base of the junction left unmatched. Germline assignment: CDR1 MNHNS and CDR2 SASEGT. The CDR3 sequence is CASSEATGGQPQHF. CDR3 sequence (DNA): TGTGCCAGCAGTGAAGCGACAGGGGGGCAGCCCCAGCATTTT.

The sample holds a few counts of this clone. The chain is built from TRBV29-1 and TRBJ2-5; TRBD1 agrees at 7 bases. This CDR3 spans 14 amino acids. The V segment lost 5 bases and the J segment 5 bases; nucleotides outside the gene matches: 11. From germline, CDR1 is SQVTM and CDR2 ANQGSEA. The CDR3 loop reads CSVQGYRGLETQYF. The CDR3 bases are TGCAGCGTTCAGGGCTACAGGGGCCTGGAGACCCAGTACTTC.

The chain joins TRBV19 to TRBJ2-7; 7 bases fit TRBD1. CDR1 is LNHDA, CDR2 SQIVND, per germline (reference sequence). The V segment lost 3 bases and the J segment 5 bases; nucleotides outside the gene matches: 7. This CDR3 is 14 amino acids long. The CDR3 here is CASSMLGDSHEQYF. CDR3 DNA: TGTGCCAGTAGTATGCTGGGGGACAGCCACGAGCAGTACTTC.

V is TRBV7-8 and J is TRBJ1-1; TRBD1 is a possible D gene (6 bases). The germline V and J ends were trimmed by 1 base and 6 bases, with 9 bases remaining between them. The CDR3 covers 13 residues. Germline lookup yields CDR1 SGHVS and CDR2 FQNEAQ. The CDR3 sequence: CASSLGHRAEAFF. For the CDR3, the DNA is TGTGCCAGCAGCTTAGGGCACAGGGCTGAAGCTTTCTTT.

This clone was recorded once. The gene calls are TRBV29-1 and TRBJ2-7, with D perhaps TRBD1 (6 bases). Germline CDR1 SQVTM, CDR2 ANQGSEA. V lost 4 bases and J lost 2, with 9 bases in between. The CDR3 has 12 residues. The CDR3 loop is CSVAGDTYEQYF. For the CDR3, the DNA is TGCAGCGTTGCCGGGGACACCTACGAGCAGTACTTC.

The gene calls are TRBV7-6 and TRBJ2-3; tentatively, D is TRBD2 (5 bases). The germline CDR1 and CDR2 sequences are SGHVS and FNYEAQ. Trimming cost V 0 bases and J 0 bases, with 7 bases left between them. CDR3 size: 15 residues. The CDR3 region has the DNA TGTGCCAGCAGCTTAGCGGGAGCTAGCACAGATACGCAGTATTTT. It translates to CASSLAGASTDTQYF.

This chain links TRBV7-6 with TRBJ2-7; the D gene is possibly TRBD2 (5 bases). Germline-derived CDR1 and CDR2 are SGHVS and FNYEAQ. The CDR3 contains 16 residues. The V end lost 5 bases, the J end lost 3 bases, and 20 bases lay between the germline ends. The CDR3 protein is CASSPAARADGYEQYF. The CDR3 bases are TGTGCCAGCAGCCCAGCCGCGAGGGCGGACGGCTACGAGCAGTACTTC.

In this sample, this clone turned up once. V gene TRBV7-3 combines with J gene TRBJ2-3, with TRBD1 matching over 7 bases. The CDR3 contains 16 residues. Germline lookup yields CDR1 SGHTA and CDR2 FQGTGA. After removal of 5 bases from V and 6 bases from J, the junction contained 14 bases not matched to a gene. CDR3 coding DNA: TGTGCCAGCAGCGCCAAGACAGGGTCCCCATCGGATACGCAGTATTTT. It specifies CASSAKTGSPSDTQYF.

V and J are TRBV13 and TRBJ1-2; the match to TRBD1 covers 7 bases. The CDR3 covers 15 residues. Germline V gene lookup returns CDR1 PRHDT and CDR2 FYEKMQ (reference sequence). V lost 8 bases to trimming and J lost 3 bases; unmatched junction nucleotides: 12. CDR3 coding DNA: TGTGCCAGCTTTCAGGGGGGCTCGGTAGACTATGGCTACACCTTC. Encoded protein: CASFQGGSVDYGYTF. Full variable domain (missing parts from reference TRBV13 and TRBJ1-2): AAGVIQSPRHLIKEKRETATLKCYPIPRHDTVYWYQQGPGQDPQFLISFYEKMQSDKGSIPDRFSAQQFSDYHSELNMSSLELGDSALYFCASFQGGSVDYGYTFGSGTRLTVV.

This clone was counted once. This chain connects TRBV7-9 to TRBJ1-1; 7 nucleotides align to TRBD1. The CDR3 loop spans 14 amino acids. The V gene end was trimmed by 3 bases and the J gene end by 4 bases; junction bases not matched to a gene: 5. The germline V gene has CDR1 SEHNR and CDR2 FQNEAQ (reference sequence). DNA of the CDR3: TGTGCCAGCAGCTTCGACAGGGTGGGCACTGAAGCTTTCTTT. Protein: CASSFDRVGTEAFF.

By share, this clone ranks as medium-sized. Other DNA sequences in this sample translate to the same CDR3. This rearrangement joins TRBV6-5 to TRBJ2-7; 9 nucleotides match TRBD1. This CDR3 comprises 14 residues. Losses at the gene ends were 8 bases for V and 2 bases for J; bases not matched to a gene: 7. The germline gives CDR1 MNHEY, CDR2 SVGAGI. The CDR3 region has the DNA TGTGCCAGCGCTCCGGGACAGGGTACCTACGAGCAGTACTTC. The encoded protein is CASAPGQGTYEQYF.

The gene calls are TRBV7-9 and TRBJ2-5; TRBD2 agrees at 7 bases. V shed 2 bases and J 2 bases; nucleotides not matched to a gene: 5. The CDR3 spans 15 residues. Germline lookup yields CDR1 SEHNR and CDR2 FQNEAQ (reference sequence). This CDR3 is CASSLTGGKQETQYF. The DNA for the CDR3 is TGTGCCAGCAGCTTAACGGGAGGCAAACAAGAGACCCAGTACTTC.

This clone was observed a few times. The chain employs TRBV25-1 and TRBJ2-7, with D tentatively TRBD2 (6 bases). CDR3 length: 15 amino acids. Trimming removed 3 bases from V and 1 base from J, with 13 bases in between. Germline V gene data show CDR1 as MGHDK and CDR2 as SYGVNS. This CDR3 reads CASSDPRELSYEQYF. For the CDR3, the DNA is TGTGCCAGCAGTGACCCCCGGGAGTTGTCCTACGAGCAGTACTTC.

The chain is built from TRBV7-9 and TRBJ1-1, with D possibly TRBD1 on 5 matching bases. CDR1 and CDR2 from the germline V gene are SEHNR and FQNEAQ (reference sequence). The CDR3 sequence is 15 residues long. V was pared by 4 bases and J by 2 bases, with 14 bases between. CDR3 bases: TGTGCCAGCAGCTCGTTATCTAGGGGAAACACTGAAGCTTTCTTT. Its translation is CASSSLSRGNTEAFF.

The chain has TRBV6-1 and TRBJ2-7; the D gene is possibly TRBD1 (6 bases). CDR3 length equals 16 residues. Germline loops: CDR1 MNHNS, CDR2 SASEGT. Trimming took 2 bases from V and 0 from J, leaving 14 bases between them. The CDR3: CASSEMEGQISYEQYF. The CDR3 nucleotides read TGTGCCAGCAGTGAAATGGAAGGACAGATCTCCTACGAGCAGTACTTC.

The gene calls are TRBV19 and TRBJ1-1; weak D call: TRBD1 (6 bases). Looked up from germline, CDR1 is LNHDA and CDR2 is SQIVND (reference sequence). The V end was cut by 2 bases, the J end by 4 bases, with 8 bases between. This CDR3 has 13 residues. CDR3 in DNA: TGTGCCAGTAGTATAAGGGGGTCCACTGAAGCTTTCTTT. Its protein is CASSIRGSTEAFF.

The V call is TRBV4-2, the J call TRBJ2-7; 8 bases match TRBD2. The V segment lost 1 base and the J segment 3 bases; nucleotides outside the gene matches: 2. Per germline, CDR1 LGHNA and CDR2 YNFKEQ. The CDR3 contains 14 residues. CDR3 loop: CASSQAGLDYEQYF. CDR3 bases: TGTGCCAGCAGCCAAGCGGGACTAGACTACGAGCAGTACTTC.

This clone was seen only once. The rearrangement links TRBV6-6 to TRBJ1-1, with D unclear. CDR1 and CDR2 (germline): MNHNY, SVGAGI (reference sequence). Trimming pared 2 bases from V and 7 bases from J, leaving 8 bases between. The CDR3 has 12 residues. The CDR3 spells CASSYEAVEAFF. The CDR3 DNA reads as TGTGCCAGCAGTTACGAGGCAGTTGAAGCTTTCTTT.

The chain recombines TRBV19 with TRBJ1-5, with a tentative D call TRBD1 (5 bases). Per germline, CDR1 LNHDA and CDR2 SQIVND (reference sequence). V lost 5 bases, J lost 6 bases, and 17 bases lay in between. CDR3 size: 15 residues. CDR3 loop: CASSLREGLSQPQHF. CDR3 in DNA: TGTGCCAGTAGTCTCCGGGAGGGGTTAAGTCAGCCCCAGCATTTT.

V gene TRBV19 combines with J gene TRBJ2-7; 7 bases align to TRBD1. The CDR3 has 12 residues. With 10 bases clipped from V and 5 bases from J, the junction kept 8 bases outside the gene matches. CDR1 is LNHDA and CDR2 is SQIVND in the germline V gene (reference sequence). Here the CDR3 DNA reads TGTGCCACCACGGGACAGTTCCACGAGCAGTACTTC. Protein product: CATTGQFHEQYF. Combining the CDR3 with reference TRBV19 and TRBJ2-7 gives the whole variable domain DGGITQSPKYLFRKEGQNVTLSCEQNLNHDAMYWYRQDPGQGLRLIYYSQIVNDFQKGDIAEGYSVSREKKESFPLTVTSAQKNPTAFYLCATTGQFHEQYFGPGTRLTVT.

J is TRBJ2-3 and V is TRBV10-2, with 13 bases identical to TRBD2. CDR1 and CDR2 from the germline V gene are WSHSY and SAAADI. CDR3 size: 18 residues. J was trimmed by 0 bases and V by 2 bases; bases with no gene match: 5. CDR3 DNA sequence: TGCGCCAGCAGTGAGCCGGGACTAGCGGGGTTTAGCACAGATACGCAGTATTTT. It specifies CASSEPGLAGFSTDTQYF.

This sequence joins TRBV6-5 and TRBJ1-4; D is ambiguous. CDR1 is MNHEY and CDR2 is SVGAGI in the germline V gene. The CDR3 loop spans 15 amino acids. Trimming stripped 5 bases from V and 8 bases from J, with 18 bases between. In nucleotides, the CDR3 is TGTGCCAGCAGTACATATACGGTAGGAGGAGAAAAACTGTTTTTT. Residues: CASSTYTVGGEKLFF.

This sequence joins TRBV2 and TRBJ1-2; D is uncertain. With 2 bases removed from V and 6 bases from J, the gap between germline ends came to 13 bases. The germline V gene encodes CDR1 SNHLY and CDR2 FYNNEI. The CDR3 is 14 amino acids. The DNA of the CDR3 is TGTGCCAGCAGTGAATGGCGGGGTGGCGATGGCTACACCTTC. Translated: CASSEWRGGDGYTF.

This chain connects TRBV19 to TRBJ2-1; possibly TRBD1 for D (6 bases). The CDR3 loop spans 13 amino acids. Germline V gene data show CDR1 as LNHDA and CDR2 as SQIVND (reference sequence). V lost 6 bases, J lost 1 base, and 7 bases lay in between. The CDR3 loop is CASSQGSYNEQFF. The DNA of the CDR3 is TGTGCCAGTAGCCAGGGGTCCTACAATGAGCAGTTCTTC.

The chain links TRBV18 to TRBJ2-5, with D possibly TRBD2 on 6 matching bases. The germline gives CDR1 KGHSH, CDR2 LQKENI. The CDR3 runs to 13 residues. Trimming shortened V by 3 bases and J by 2 bases, and 7 bases separated the two germline ends. The CDR3 DNA follows: TGTGCCAGCTCACCGGGGACTCAAGAGACCCAGTACTTC. Amino acid sequence: CASSPGTQETQYF.

The rearrangement joins TRBV28 to TRBJ1-6; no clear D. The CDR3 runs 14 residues. The ends were cut back, 2 bases at V and 10 bases at J, with 12 bases in the middle. Germline CDR1 reads MDHEN; CDR2 reads SYDVKM. The chain's CDR3 is CASSLQGRRSPLHF. The CDR3, as DNA: TGTGCCAGCAGTTTACAAGGGAGACGCTCACCCCTCCACTTT.

The chain carries TRBV27 and TRBJ2-7; 10 nucleotides line up with TRBD1. The CDR3 is 16 residues long. Germline V gene sequence: CDR1 MNHEY, CDR2 SMNVEV (reference sequence). V lost 0 bases to trimming and J lost 2 bases; unmatched junction nucleotides: 4. CDR3 nucleotides: TGTGCCAGCAGTTTATCCGGGACAGGGGTCCCCTACGAGCAGTACTTC. Amino acid sequence: CASSLSGTGVPYEQYF.

This chain joins TRBV19 and TRBJ1-1; no firm D call. Germline lookup yields CDR1 LNHDA and CDR2 SQIVND (reference sequence). The CDR3 extends over 15 amino acids. V shed 2 bases and J shed 1 base, with 11 bases lying between them. CDR3: CASSIFREPNTEAFF. In nucleotides, the CDR3 is TGTGCCAGTAGTATATTTCGGGAGCCGAACACTGAAGCTTTCTTT.